One sample yielded the 9 T cell receptor beta chains listed below, sequenced in a study of T cell responses to AZD1222 COVID-19 vaccine. Libraries were prepared by immunoSEQ multiplex PCR; TCRdb keeps only in-frame clonotypes and omits some of them. The top ten clones hold 3.5% to 4% of a sample with roughly 120,000 clones, 85% to 90% of them seen once. Source: peripheral blood, taken 28 days after the second AZD1222 dose. The receptors come from an adult who received the AZD1222 COVID-19 vaccine.

The chain joins TRBV12-3 or TRBV12-4 to TRBJ1-4; the D is unclear. CDR3 length equals 13 residues. V gave up 5 bases and J gave up 2 bases, with 6 bases separating them. The CDR3 bases are TGTGCCAGCAGTCCCAATACTAATGAAAAACTGTTTTTT. Its translation is CASSPNTNEKLFF.

The chain links TRBV7-9 to TRBJ2-3, with a weak D call TRBD2 (6 bases). This CDR3 spans 16 amino acids. The germline gives CDR1 SEHNR, CDR2 FQNEAQ (reference sequence). V was shortened by 5 bases and J by 3 bases, with 18 bases between the two germline ends. The CDR3 nucleotides read TGTGCCAGCAGCCACGAGGGGCGGGGAGGAACAGATACGCAGTATTTT. Translation gives CASSHEGRGGTDTQYF.

This chain joins TRBV6-5 and TRBJ1-2, with D possibly TRBD1 on 5 matching bases. Germline-derived CDR1 and CDR2 are MNHEY and SVGAGI. The CDR3 extends over 16 amino acids. Trimming pared 0 bases from V and 4 bases from J, leaving 15 bases between. The CDR3 sequence: CASSYSGQGGSYGYTF. CDR3 DNA sequence: TGTGCCAGCAGTTACTCGGGGCAGGGCGGGAGCTATGGCTACACCTTC.

This clone has more than one count but fewer than ten. The chain carries TRBV6-5 and TRBJ1-5, with D tentatively TRBD1 (5 bases). Germline assignment: CDR1 MNHEY and CDR2 SVGAGI. This CDR3 is 11 amino acids long. V was cut by 10 bases and J by 7 bases, with 11 bases left in between. The CDR3 region is CATGTGQPQHF. The CDR3, as DNA: TGTGCCACCGGGACGGGACAGCCCCAGCATTTT.

The chain has TRBV6-4 and TRBJ2-1; 8 bases map to TRBD2. CDR1 and CDR2 from the germline V gene are MRHNA and SNTAGT. V was clipped by 3 bases and J by 8 bases; unmatched bases: 9. The length of the CDR3 is 15 residues. The CDR3 reads CASSEMGGGNDEQFF. Here the CDR3 DNA reads TGTGCCAGCAGTGAAATGGGCGGGGGGAACGATGAGCAGTTCTTC.

The V call is TRBV7-2, the J call TRBJ1-6; D may be TRBD1 (5 bases). The V and J ends lost 4 bases and 9 bases respectively, with 10 bases between them. This CDR3 is built from 13 residues. CDR1 and CDR2 from the germline V gene are SGHTA and FQGNSA. The CDR3 DNA sequence: TGTGCCAGCAGCTCTGGGGGTTTTTCACCCCTCCACTTT. Amino acids: CASSSGGFSPLHF.

This chain connects TRBV5-1 to TRBJ2-7; maybe TRBD2 (5 bases). Looked up from germline, CDR1 is SGHRS and CDR2 is YFSETQ. The V and J ends lost 4 bases and 6 bases respectively, with 11 bases between them. This CDR3 is 12 amino acids long. As DNA, the CDR3 is TGCGCCAGCAGCCTGGGAAGCGGCGAGCAGTACTTC. It translates to CASSLGSGEQYF.

This chain links TRBV10-3 with TRBJ2-5, with 9 bases fitting TRBD1. The DNA end lines up better with TRBJ2-7; the J call may be wrong. Germline CDR1 ENHRY, CDR2 SYGVKD. There are 15 residues in the CDR3. The DNA of the CDR3 is TGTGCCATCAGTGCCCACCGGGACAGGGCCTACGAGCAGTACTTC. This sequence encodes CAISAHRDRAYEQYF.

The CDR3 protein is CASSKAESTDTQYF. The CDR3 DNA reads as TGCGCCAGCAGCAAAGCGGAGTCCACAGATACGCAGTATTTT. This rearrangement joins TRBV5-1 to TRBJ2-3; perhaps TRBD2 as D (5 bases). The germline V gene encodes CDR1 SGHRS and CDR2 YFSETQ. The CDR3 sequence is 14 residues long. Trimming pared 4 bases from V and 2 bases from J, leaving 11 bases between.